This T cell receptor beta chain was identified during a study of cytomegalovirus exposure and HLA in healthy donors. This CDR3 contains 15 residues. Germline-derived CDR1 and CDR2 are MNHNS and SASEGT. The germline V and J ends were trimmed by 6 bases and 0 bases, with 14 bases remaining between them. PCR involved 60 Vbeta and 13 Jbeta primers. Profiling relied on immunoSEQ multiplex PCR, and the TCRdb table lists in-frame clones only, not all of them. The sample has roughly 190,000 clones; about 86% are singletons. The sequence came from a man in his forties in good health and CMV-seropositive. The specimen sequenced was PBMCs. V usage is TRBV6-1 and J usage is TRBJ1-1, with no clear D. The CDR3 region has the DNA TGTGCCAGCAGGGACCAAGAGCGGGTGAACACTGAAGCTTTCTTT. Encoded protein: CASRDQERVNTEAFF.